The 2 T cell receptor beta chains reported below all come from one sample, sequenced in a study of neurological immune-mediated disorders. One entry per CDR3 protein results from TCRdb running MiXCR on the 5' RACE reads. Of tens of thousands of distinct CDR3 sequences in the sample, approximately 7.2% were seen once. Sequencing used CD4+ T cells from blood. These receptor sequences come from a man aged 45 to 65 in good health.

Ten or more counts support this clonotype. The rearrangement uses TRBV20-1 and TRBJ2-1; perhaps TRBD2 as D (6 bases). Germline CDR1 is DFQATT and CDR2 is SNEGSKA (reference sequence). The CDR3 has 13 residues. Trimming pared 3 bases from V and 6 bases from J, leaving 12 bases between. This CDR3 reads CSARERAVNEQFF. The DNA of the CDR3 is TGCAGTGCTAGGGAGCGGGCCGTCAATGAGCAGTTCTTC.

This clonotype was observed at least ten times. This rearrangement joins TRBV5-1 to TRBJ2-7, with 11 bases that match TRBD1. In germline, CDR1 is SGHRS, CDR2 YFSETQ. V gave up 3 bases and J gave up 3 bases; unmatched junction bases: 5. The CDR3 is 15 amino acids. The CDR3 nucleotides read TGCGCCAGCAGCTCCGGACAGGGGGCGGTCTACGAGCAGTACTTC. It yields the protein CASSSGQGAVYEQYF.